What follows are 11 T cell receptor beta chains derived from one specimen sequenced in a study of blood T cell repertoires in COVID-19. Clones were sequenced by immunoSEQ multiplex PCR, and TCRdb holds only the in-frame ones, with some missing. This sample has fewer than 200,000 clones; 70% to 90% occur once, and the top ten carry about 22%. Sequencing input: PBMCs or T cells enriched from blood (not recorded which). The receptors were sampled from a middle-aged woman in a cohort exposed to, infected with or recovered from COVID-19 (not recorded which).

The chain is built from TRBV6-6 and TRBJ1-1; possible D gene TRBD1, 5 bases. V was clipped by 6 bases and J by 6 bases, with 11 bases between them. Looked up from germline, CDR1 is MNHNY and CDR2 is SVGAGI (reference sequence). The length of the CDR3 is 12 residues. The chain's CDR3 is CASRPSGAEAFF. Written as DNA, the CDR3 is TGTGCCAGCAGACCCTCGGGGGCTGAAGCTTTCTTT.

This clone was seen a few times. The chain combines TRBV19 with TRBJ2-7; 10 nucleotides agree with TRBD1. Germline CDR1 reads LNHDA; CDR2 reads SQIVND (reference sequence). V lost 3 bases to trimming and J lost 1 base; unmatched junction nucleotides: 9. CDR3 length: 17 residues. The CDR3 sequence: CASSMGTGVELSYEQYF. In DNA, the CDR3 is TGTGCCAGTAGTATGGGGACAGGGGTAGAGTTATCCTACGAGCAGTACTTC. The entire variable domain, with the rest obtained from reference TRBV19 and TRBJ2-7, is as follows: DGGITQSPKYLFRKEGQNVTLSCEQNLNHDAMYWYRQDPGQGLRLIYYSQIVNDFQKGDIAEGYSVSREKKESFPLTVTSAQKNPTAFYLCASSMGTGVELSYEQYFGPGTRLTVT.

The chain links TRBV5-1 to TRBJ1-6, with 9 bases matching TRBD1. CDR1 and CDR2 (germline): SGHRS, YFSETQ. CDR3 length: 14 amino acids. V shed 5 bases, J shed 9 bases, and the junction held 6 bases outside the gene matches. The CDR3 DNA is TGCGCCAGCAGGGATGGGACAGGGTCTTCACCCCTCCACTTT. The encoded protein is CASRDGTGSSPLHF.

In this sample, this clone turned up once. The rearrangement links TRBV24-1 to TRBJ2-3, with 8 bases fitting TRBD2. This CDR3 is built from 18 residues. The germline gives CDR1 KGHDR, CDR2 SFDVKD. V shed 0 bases and J 3 bases; nucleotides not matched to a gene: 10. The CDR3 nucleotides read TGTGCCACCAGTGATTTGCGGGGGGGGCGGGGTTCGACAGATACGCAGTATTTT. It is translated as CATSDLRGGRGSTDTQYF.

The chain couples TRBV7-9 to TRBJ2-1; TRBD2 matches 7 bases. V lost 2 bases, J lost 7 bases, and 5 bases stayed unmatched. The CDR3 runs 14 residues. Germline V gives CDR1 SEHNR, CDR2 FQNEAQ (reference sequence). The CDR3 DNA follows: TGTGCCAGCAGCTTATCTCGGGAGGTAAATGAGCAGTTCTTC. It encodes CASSLSREVNEQFF.

This sequence joins TRBV27 and TRBJ2-7, with a tentative D call TRBD2 (6 bases). There are 16 residues in the CDR3. Trimming stripped 6 bases from V and 2 bases from J, with 20 bases between. Germline loops: CDR1 MNHEY, CDR2 SMNVEV (reference sequence). CDR3 protein: CASSRLARGAPYEQYF. The CDR3 DNA reads as TGTGCCAGCAGCCGCCTCGCGCGGGGCGCACCCTACGAGCAGTACTTC.

The CDR3 coding sequence is TGTGCCAGCAGCTTTGGACAGGGGGCAACTAATGAAAAACTGTTTTTT. Translating it yields CASSFGQGATNEKLFF. The rearrangement uses TRBV7-2 and TRBJ1-4, with TRBD1 matching 10 bases. The ends lost 3 bases at V and 0 bases at J; junction bases unmatched: 1. Germline values: CDR1 SGHTA, CDR2 FQGNSA. CDR3 length equals 16 residues.

The rearrangement links TRBV5-6 to TRBJ2-1; D perhaps matches TRBD1 (6 bases). The germline gives CDR1 SGHDT, CDR2 YYEEEE. The CDR3 is 14 amino acids. Trimming removed 1 base at V and 4 bases at J, with 9 bases between. As DNA, the CDR3 is TGTGCCAGCAGCTTGCCACAGGGTTACAATGAGCAGTTCTTC. It is translated as CASSLPQGYNEQFF.

This clone was observed once. The chain employs TRBV28 and TRBJ2-7, with D possibly matching TRBD1 (6 bases). V was clipped by 3 bases and J by 3 bases, with 9 bases between them. The CDR3 extends over 13 amino acids. Germline CDR1 reads MDHEN; CDR2 reads SYDVKM. CDR3 DNA sequence: TGTGCCAGCAGTTTTCGACAGGTCTACGAGCAGTACTTC. Protein: CASSFRQVYEQYF.

V gene TRBV7-8 combines with J gene TRBJ2-7; no clear D gene. CDR3 length: 11 amino acids. Germline V gene lookup returns CDR1 SGHVS and CDR2 FQNEAQ. The V end lost 5 bases, the J end lost 3 bases, and 5 bases lay between the germline ends. CDR3 sequence (DNA): TGTGCCAGCAGCCCGGGCTACGAGCAGTACTTC. Its protein product is CASSPGYEQYF.

The rearrangement links TRBV27 to TRBJ2-7, with D perhaps matching TRBD1 (6 bases). Looked up from germline, CDR1 is MNHEY and CDR2 is SMNVEV (reference sequence). This CDR3 spans 13 amino acids. V was shortened by 8 bases and J by 4 bases, with 15 bases between the two germline ends. CDR3 loop: CASVPGGHYEQYF. As DNA, the CDR3 is TGTGCCAGCGTACCTGGGGGACATTACGAGCAGTACTTC.